A single sample gave rise to the 21 T cell receptor beta chains below, sequenced in a study of blood T cell repertoires in COVID-19. The repertoire was sequenced with immunoSEQ multiplex PCR; TCRdb's copy has only in-frame clones and lacks some. The sample carries over 350,000 clones, approximately 89% recorded once. Sequencing was carried out using PBMCs or T cells enriched from blood (not recorded which). Receptor source: a woman in her 40s who had been exposed to COVID-19.

V usage is TRBV28 and J usage is TRBJ1-2; D remains ambiguous. V was trimmed by 5 bases and J by 8 bases, leaving 15 bases between them. CDR1 MDHEN and CDR2 SYDVKM come from the germline V gene. The CDR3 has 13 amino acids. This chain's CDR3 is CASSLYGGRGYTF. The CDR3 nucleotides read TGTGCCAGCAGTCTTTACGGAGGTCGAGGCTACACCTTC.

The gene calls are TRBV5-4 and TRBJ1-1; D is undetermined. Deletions cut 10 bases from V and 0 bases from J, with 7 bases between. This CDR3 comprises 11 residues. Germline V lookup: CDR1 SGHNT, CDR2 YYREEE (reference sequence). CDR3: CAYSVNTEAFF. The CDR3 coding sequence is TGTGCCTACTCGGTGAACACTGAAGCTTTCTTT.

The rearrangement links TRBV14 to TRBJ2-7, with D perhaps TRBD1 (5 bases). The ends were cut back, 6 bases at V and 4 bases at J, with 16 bases in the middle. The CDR3 has 14 amino acids. The germline V gene has CDR1 SGHDN and CDR2 FVKESK. The CDR3 protein is CASSYRSDRYEQYF. In DNA form, the CDR3 reads TGTGCCAGCAGTTACAGGTCGGATCGTTACGAGCAGTACTTC.

The chain links TRBV5-5 to TRBJ2-1; 11 bases fit TRBD1. Germline lookup yields CDR1 SGHKS and CDR2 YYEKEE (reference sequence). After removal of 1 base from V and 15 bases from J, the junction contained 3 bases not matched to a gene. The CDR3 is made up of 12 amino acids. The DNA of the CDR3 is TGTGCCAGCAGCTTGATGGGACAGGGGGTGTTCTTC. Protein: CASSLMGQGVFF.

The rearrangement uses TRBV19 and TRBJ1-3, with D possibly matching TRBD1 (5 bases). Germline CDR1 and CDR2: LNHDA and SQIVND (reference sequence). The CDR3 length is 16 residues. Trimming removed 9 bases from V and 0 bases from J, with 18 bases in between. CDR3 in DNA: TGTGCCAGCTCCCCTAGGGGAGGTTCCTCTGGAAACACCATATATTTT. Translation: CASSPRGGSSGNTIYF.

In this sample, this clone turned up a few times. This chain uses TRBV6-4 with TRBJ2-1; 10 nucleotides line up with TRBD2. V lost 0 bases to trimming and J lost 8 bases; unmatched junction nucleotides: 4. The CDR3 runs to 15 residues. Germline CDR1 reads MRHNA; CDR2 reads SNTAGT. CDR3 DNA: TGTGCCAGCAGTGACTCCGCTAGCGGGGGCCATGAGCAGTTCTTC. This translates into CASSDSASGGHEQFF.

The chain couples TRBV24-1 to TRBJ1-4, with TRBD1 identical over 10 bases. This CDR3 comprises 12 residues. CDR1 and CDR2 (germline): KGHDR, SFDVKD. The V and J ends lost 12 bases and 8 bases, in that order; junction bases with no gene match: 5. For the CDR3, the DNA is TGTGCCGTCGGGACAGGGGAGGAAAAACTGTTTTTT. As protein: CAVGTGEEKLFF.

CDR3 in DNA: TGTGCCACCAGTGTGCGGCTGCCGGGGTTCGGAGAGACCCAGTACTTC. It yields the protein CATSVRLPGFGETQYF. V gene TRBV24-1 combines with J gene TRBJ2-5, with a possible D match to TRBD2 (5 bases). This CDR3 region has 16 residues. V was shortened by 5 bases and J by 4 bases, with 19 bases between the two germline ends. Germline CDR1 and CDR2: KGHDR and SFDVKD.

The rearrangement joins TRBV19 to TRBJ2-5; no clear D gene. Germline lookup yields CDR1 LNHDA and CDR2 SQIVND (reference sequence). CDR3 length equals 14 residues. Trimming left V 3 bases short and J 7 bases short, with 15 bases between. The chain's CDR3 is CASSIRQATRTQYF. The CDR3 nucleotides read TGTGCCAGTAGTATCCGGCAGGCCACACGGACCCAGTACTTC.

The gene calls are TRBV19 and TRBJ1-5, with 10 bases that match TRBD1. From germline, CDR1 is LNHDA and CDR2 SQIVND (reference sequence). V shed 5 bases, J shed 0 bases, and the junction held 10 bases outside the gene matches. The CDR3 runs 18 residues. In DNA, the CDR3 is TGTGCCAGTAGTGTTATCACCGGGACAGGGGATAGCAATCAGCCCCAGCATTTT. Its translation: CASSVITGTGDSNQPQHF. The variable domain in full, completed from reference TRBV19 and TRBJ1-5, reads DGGITQSPKYLFRKEGQNVTLSCEQNLNHDAMYWYRQDPGQGLRLIYYSQIVNDFQKGDIAEGYSVSREKKESFPLTVTSAQKNPTAFYLCASSVITGTGDSNQPQHFGDGTRLSIL.

This chain links TRBV11-1 with TRBJ2-3; 8 nucleotides match TRBD1. The J segment lost 1 base and the V segment lost 5 bases, leaving 8 bases of the junction unmatched. The CDR3 sequence is 16 residues long. CDR1 and CDR2 from the germline V gene are SGHAT and FQDESV (reference sequence). The CDR3 protein is CASSRPTGVGTDTQYF. CDR3 nucleotides: TGTGCCAGCAGCCGACCGACAGGGGTTGGCACAGATACGCAGTATTTT.

V and J are TRBV4-3 and TRBJ2-7, with 7 bases aligning to TRBD1. V lost 1 base to trimming and J lost 2 bases; unmatched junction nucleotides: 5. The CDR3 consists of 15 residues. Germline V gives CDR1 LGHNA, CDR2 YSLEER. The CDR3 DNA reads as TGCGCCAGCAGCCAAGGTGCAGGGGGAACCTACGAGCAGTACTTC. Translation: CASSQGAGGTYEQYF.

This chain joins TRBV19 and TRBJ1-1, with 9 bases identical to TRBD1. V shed 7 bases, J shed 2 bases, and the junction held 5 bases outside the gene matches. This CDR3 region has 14 residues. Per the germline V gene, CDR1 is LNHDA and CDR2 is SQIVND (reference sequence). The CDR3 spells CASIGGQGNTEAFF. The CDR3 bases are TGTGCCAGTATCGGGGGACAGGGAAACACTGAAGCTTTCTTT. The full variable domain, its missing parts supplied by reference TRBV19 and TRBJ1-1, is DGGITQSPKYLFRKEGQNVTLSCEQNLNHDAMYWYRQDPGQGLRLIYYSQIVNDFQKGDIAEGYSVSREKKESFPLTVTSAQKNPTAFYLCASIGGQGNTEAFFGQGTRLTVV.

V usage is TRBV7-9 and J usage is TRBJ1-2, with 9 bases matching TRBD1. CDR1 is SEHNR and CDR2 is FQNEAQ in the germline V gene (reference sequence). V lost 1 base, J lost 6 bases, and 6 bases stayed unmatched. The CDR3 extends over 15 amino acids. CDR3 residues: CASSLGDRERDGYTF. Here the CDR3 DNA reads TGTGCCAGCAGCTTAGGGGACAGGGAGCGGGATGGCTACACCTTC.

The chain employs TRBV7-6 and TRBJ2-5, with a possible D match to TRBD1 (5 bases). This CDR3 has 15 amino acids. Germline V gives CDR1 SGHVS, CDR2 FNYEAQ. V was shortened by 2 bases and J by 0 bases, with 10 bases between the two germline ends. The CDR3 here is CASSLSQGYQETQYF. CDR3 bases: TGTGCCAGCAGCTTATCTCAGGGATACCAAGAGACCCAGTACTTC. Using reference TRBV7-6 and TRBJ2-5 for the parts outside the CDR3, the full variable domain is GAGVSQSPRYKVTKRGQDVALRCDPISGHVSLYWYRQALGQGPEFLTYFNYEAQQDKSGLPNDRFSAERPEGSISTLTIQRTEQRDSAMYRCASSLSQGYQETQYFGPGTRLLVL.

This rearrangement joins TRBV7-9 to TRBJ1-1; TRBD1 matches at 9 bases. Germline V gene data show CDR1 as SEHNR and CDR2 as FQNEAQ (reference sequence). J gave up 11 bases and V 6 bases, and 7 bases lay outside the gene matches. This CDR3 has 12 residues. The DNA of the CDR3 is TGTGCCAGCAGACGGACAGGGGAGGGGGCTTTCTTT. It codes for CASRRTGEGAFF.

The J gene is TRBJ1-2, the V gene TRBV10-2; no definite D call. The V and J ends lost 0 bases and 5 bases respectively, with 10 bases between them. Germline CDR1 and CDR2: WSHSY and SAAADI. The CDR3 sequence is 14 residues long. Here the CDR3 reads CASSESPGRYGYTF. In DNA, the CDR3 is TGCGCCAGCAGTGAGTCCCCGGGTCGTTATGGCTACACCTTC.

A single count supports this clone. The rearrangement joins TRBV5-1 to TRBJ2-7; D may be TRBD1 (6 bases). Germline V lookup: CDR1 SGHRS, CDR2 YFSETQ. The CDR3 has 14 residues. V gave up 4 bases and J gave up 5 bases, with 16 bases separating them. The CDR3 sequence: CASSQYTGSNEQYF. As DNA, the CDR3 is TGCGCCAGCAGCCAATATACAGGGTCCAACGAGCAGTACTTC.

The chain couples TRBV15 to TRBJ2-1; D remains unclear. Germline V gene data show CDR1 as LNHNV and CDR2 as YYDKDF (reference sequence). The CDR3 is made up of 14 amino acids. Between the trimmed V and J ends, which lost 4 bases and 5 bases, there was a span of 12 bases. The CDR3 here is CATSTFSLHNEQFF. In DNA, the CDR3 is TGTGCCACCAGCACATTTAGCCTACACAATGAGCAGTTCTTC.

The gene calls are TRBV2 and TRBJ1-5; D is unclear. There are 18 residues in the CDR3. V was trimmed by 4 bases and J by 0 bases, leaving 19 bases between them. The germline gives CDR1 SNHLY, CDR2 FYNNEI. The CDR3 DNA sequence: TGTGCCAGCAGTGTCGACCAAACAGTATCCTATAGCAATCAGCCCCAGCATTTT. It translates to CASSVDQTVSYSNQPQHF.

The chain carries TRBV9 and TRBJ1-2; D gene ambiguous. Germline values: CDR1 SGDLS, CDR2 YYNGEE. V lost 0 bases, J lost 3 bases, and 6 bases lay in between. This CDR3 region has 13 residues. CDR3 DNA sequence: TGTGCCAGCAGCGTAGAACCGGACTATGGCTACACCTTC. It codes for CASSVEPDYGYTF. The full variable domain, with the rest looked up from reference TRBV9 and TRBJ1-2, is DSGVTQTPKHLITATGQRVTLRCSPRSGDLSVYWYQQSLDQGLQFLIQYYNGEERAKGNILERFSAQQFPDLHSELNLSSLELGDSALYFCASSVEPDYGYTFGSGTRLTVV.